The entry below gives a single T cell receptor beta chain sequence along with its context. This entry is derived from a study of blood T cell repertoires in COVID-19. About the study: T cells, B-cell-depleted T cells, or PBMCs supplied cDNA or gDNA.

Germline values: CDR1 MNHNY, CDR2 SVGAGI (reference sequence). V lost 6 bases and J 6 bases, leaving 14 bases between the germline ends. The CDR3 is 13 residues long. TCRdb's table, derived via immunoSEQ multiplex PCR, lists solely in-frame clones and lacks some. This sample has around 240,000 clones, with 70% to 85% found just once. This receptor was identified in a woman of 80 years or more with acute or convalescent COVID-19. This chain joins TRBV6-6 and TRBJ1-2; maybe TRBD1 (6 bases). The sequenced sample consisted of peripheral blood. CDR3 bases: TGTGCCAGCAGAACCACAGGGCGGGATGGCTACACCTTC. Its translation is CASRTTGRDGYTF.